The 9 T cell receptor beta chains in this list originate from one sample, sequenced in a study of T cell repertoires in cytomegalovirus infection. Their antigen targets remain unknown. TCRdb reprocessed the reads with MiXCR, giving one entry per CDR3 protein. The sample shows 800,000 to 950,000 distinct CDR3 sequences, approximately 32% of them seen only once. Sequencing was performed on cultured CD8+ T cells from PBMCs, taken from culture after CMV antigen stimulation. The source is a human donor in good health (CMV status not recorded). Some clones in this sample may be carry-over from other donors' samples.

The chain uses TRBV5-6 and TRBJ1-2; weak D call: TRBD1 (6 bases). Trimming took off 7 bases at V and 4 bases at J, with 14 bases between the two ends. This CDR3 is built from 13 residues. Germline-derived CDR1 and CDR2 are SGHDT and YYEEEE. Written as DNA, the CDR3 is TGTGCCAGCGAACGGTCAGGGGCCTATGGCTACACCTTC. Amino acids: CASERSGAYGYTF. The full variable domain, rest sourced from reference TRBV5-6 and TRBJ1-2, is DAGVTQSPTHLIKTRGQQVTLRCSPKSGHDTVSWYQQALGQGPQFIFQYYEEEERQRGNFPDRFSGHQFPNYSSELNVNALLLGDSALYLCASERSGAYGYTFGSGTRLTVV.

This clonotype was observed at least ten times. This chain connects TRBV7-2 to TRBJ1-5; D is possibly TRBD1 (6 bases). V lost 5 bases to trimming and J lost 4 bases, with 12 bases between them. This CDR3 comprises 14 residues. Germline CDR1 SGHTA, CDR2 FQGNSA. This chain's CDR3 is CASSQQGRNQPQHF. DNA of the CDR3: TGTGCCAGCAGCCAACAGGGTCGGAATCAGCCCCAGCATTTT. The complete variable domain, with remaining parts taken from reference TRBV7-2 and TRBJ1-5, reads GAGVSQSPSNKVTEKGKDVELRCDPISGHTALYWYRQSLGQGLEFLIYFQGNSAPDKSGLPSDRFSAERTGGSVSTLTIQRTQQEDSAVYLCASSQQGRNQPQHFGDGTRLSIL.

The genes are TRBV18 and TRBJ2-3, with TRBD2 matching 9 bases. CDR1 KGHSH and CDR2 LQKENI come from the germline V gene. V lost 3 bases and J lost 2; bases outside the gene matches: 6. The CDR3 extends over 16 amino acids. CDR3 nucleotide sequence: TGTGCCAGCTCACCGGGGACTAGCAGAAACACAGATACGCAGTATTTT. This encodes CASSPGTSRNTDTQYF.

The chain has TRBV6-4 and TRBJ1-2; no definite D call. The germline gives CDR1 MRHNA, CDR2 SNTAGT. This CDR3 is 11 amino acids long. Trimming removed 8 bases at V and 5 bases at J, with 9 bases between. CDR3 nucleotide sequence: TGTGCCAGCTACGGACCATATGGCTACACCTTC. Translated: CASYGPYGYTF.

The rearrangement joins TRBV6-5 to TRBJ2-5; D is possibly TRBD2 (6 bases). Germline V lookup: CDR1 MNHEY, CDR2 SVGAGI. Trimming took off 6 bases at V and 5 bases at J, with 13 bases between the two ends. This CDR3 region has 13 residues. For the CDR3, the DNA is TGTGCCAGCAGGTGGGGGGTTGGGGAGACCCAGTACTTC. It yields the protein CASRWGVGETQYF.

This clonotype was seen more than once but under ten times. The V gene is TRBV4-1, the J gene TRBJ2-2, with 8 bases fitting TRBD2. Germline lookup yields CDR1 MGHRA and CDR2 YSYEKL. J was trimmed by 1 base and V by 4 bases; bases with no gene match: 8. This CDR3 has 17 amino acids. CDR3 sequence reads: CASSRKPGLENTGELFF. The CDR3, as DNA: TGCGCCAGCAGCCGGAAACCGGGACTAGAGAACACCGGGGAGCTGTTTTTT.

About this clonotype: It may be a read error: a sequence one base away is much more abundant. It is likely a read error, because the conserved phenylalanine at the end of the CDR3 is missing. The limits of the CDR3 on the DNA are not certain, so only TCRdb's listed CDR3 is given. V gene TRBV7-3 combines with J gene TRBJ1-1; the table's D call TRBD1 went unverified against the DNA. CDR1 SGHTA and CDR2 FQGTGA come from the germline V gene. 14 amino acids form the CDR3, both terminal residues included. CDR3 amino acids: CASSPPRGAPSSFS.

At least ten counts were recorded for this clonotype. J is TRBJ1-6 and V is TRBV7-2; weak D call: TRBD1 (5 bases). Deletions cut 5 bases from V and 14 bases from J, with 10 bases between. CDR1 is SGHTA and CDR2 is FQGNSA in the germline V gene. This CDR3 has 11 residues. The CDR3 protein is CASSDGTALHF. The CDR3 DNA sequence: TGTGCCAGCAGCGACGGGACGGCCCTCCACTTT.

This chain connects TRBV24-1 to TRBJ1-5, with D perhaps TRBD1 (6 bases). Germline V gene sequence: CDR1 KGHDR, CDR2 SFDVKD. V lost 8 bases to trimming and J lost 2 bases, with 30 bases between them. The CDR3 is made up of 20 amino acids. This CDR3 is CATKGVKRAQGAQGNQPQHF. In nucleotides, the CDR3 is TGTGCCACCAAGGGGGTCAAGAGGGCACAGGGCGCACAGGGCAATCAGCCCCAGCATTTT.